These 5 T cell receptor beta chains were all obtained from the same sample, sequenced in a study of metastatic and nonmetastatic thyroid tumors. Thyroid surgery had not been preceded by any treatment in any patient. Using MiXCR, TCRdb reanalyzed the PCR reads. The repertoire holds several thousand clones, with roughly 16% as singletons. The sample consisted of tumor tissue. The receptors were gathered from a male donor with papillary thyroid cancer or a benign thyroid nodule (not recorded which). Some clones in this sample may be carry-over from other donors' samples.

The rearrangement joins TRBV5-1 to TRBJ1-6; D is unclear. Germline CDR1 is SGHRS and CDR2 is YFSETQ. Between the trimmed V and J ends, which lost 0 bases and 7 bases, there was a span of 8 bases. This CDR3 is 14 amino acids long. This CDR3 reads CASSLGERNSPLHF. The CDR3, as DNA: TGCGCCAGCAGCTTGGGGGAACGGAATTCACCCCTCCACTTT.

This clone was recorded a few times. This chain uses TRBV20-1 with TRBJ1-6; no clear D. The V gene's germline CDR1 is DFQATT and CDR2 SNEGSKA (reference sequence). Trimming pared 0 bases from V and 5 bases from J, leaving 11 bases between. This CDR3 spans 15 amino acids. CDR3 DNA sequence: TGCAGTGCTAGAGATCTAGAAACGGATAATTCACCCCTCCACTTT. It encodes CSARDLETDNSPLHF.

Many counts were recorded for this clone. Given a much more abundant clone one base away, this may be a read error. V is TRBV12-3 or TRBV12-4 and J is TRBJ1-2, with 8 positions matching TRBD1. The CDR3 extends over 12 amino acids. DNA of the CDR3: TGTGCCGGCAGCTCGACAGGGGTCGGCTACACCTTC. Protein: CAGSSTGVGYTF.

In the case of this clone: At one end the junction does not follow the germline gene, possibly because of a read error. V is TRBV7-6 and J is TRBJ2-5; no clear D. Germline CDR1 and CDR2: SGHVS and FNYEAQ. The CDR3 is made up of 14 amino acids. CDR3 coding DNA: TGTTCCAGCAGCTTCCTGGGAATGCGAGAGACCCAGTACTTC. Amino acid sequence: CSSSFLGMRETQYF.

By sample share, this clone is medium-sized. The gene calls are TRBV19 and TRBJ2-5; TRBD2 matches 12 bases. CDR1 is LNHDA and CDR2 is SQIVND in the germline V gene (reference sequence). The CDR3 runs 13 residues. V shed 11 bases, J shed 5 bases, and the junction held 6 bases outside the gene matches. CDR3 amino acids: CASSGRAWETQYF. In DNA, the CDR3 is TGTGCCTCTAGCGGGAGGGCCTGGGAGACCCAGTACTTC.